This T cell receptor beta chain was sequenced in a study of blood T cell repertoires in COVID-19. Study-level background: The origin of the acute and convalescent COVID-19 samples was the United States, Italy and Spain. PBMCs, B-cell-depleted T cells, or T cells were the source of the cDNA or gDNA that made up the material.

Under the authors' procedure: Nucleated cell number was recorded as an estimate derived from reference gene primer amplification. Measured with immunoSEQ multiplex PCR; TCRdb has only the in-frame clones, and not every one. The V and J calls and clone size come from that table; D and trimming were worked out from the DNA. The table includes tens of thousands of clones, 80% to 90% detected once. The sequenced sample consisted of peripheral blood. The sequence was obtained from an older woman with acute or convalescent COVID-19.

The CDR3 is CASSRSTGGMGNQPQHF. The DNA for the CDR3 is TGTGCCAGCAGTAGATCGACAGGGGGCATGGGCAATCAGCCCCAGCATTTT. This chain joins TRBV2 and TRBJ1-5; TRBD1 aligns across 10 bases. CDR1 is SNHLY and CDR2 is FYNNEI in the germline V gene. The J segment lost 2 bases and the V segment lost 5 bases, leaving 9 bases of the junction unmatched. This CDR3 comprises 17 residues.